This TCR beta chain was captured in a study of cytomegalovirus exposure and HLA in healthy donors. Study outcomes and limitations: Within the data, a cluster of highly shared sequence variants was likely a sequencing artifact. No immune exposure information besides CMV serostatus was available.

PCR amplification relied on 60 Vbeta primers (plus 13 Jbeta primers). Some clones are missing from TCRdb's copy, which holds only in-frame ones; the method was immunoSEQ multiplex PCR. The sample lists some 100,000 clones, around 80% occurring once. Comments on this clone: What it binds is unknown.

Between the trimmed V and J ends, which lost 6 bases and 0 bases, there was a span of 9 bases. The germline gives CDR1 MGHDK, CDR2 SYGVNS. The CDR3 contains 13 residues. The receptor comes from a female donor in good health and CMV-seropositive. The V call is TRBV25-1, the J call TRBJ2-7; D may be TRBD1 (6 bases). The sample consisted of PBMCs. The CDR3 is CASRKQGSYEQYF. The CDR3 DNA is TGTGCCAGCAGGAAACAGGGCTCCTACGAGCAGTACTTC.